The clone carrying this T cell receptor (beta chain) was observed once. Sample time point: patch test 3, about 24 weeks after DPC sensitization. The treatment is: therapeutic diphenylcyclopropenone sensitization with weekly scalp DPC. This entry belongs to a study of human T cells and chemical hapten exposure. A single record per CDR3 protein comes from TCRdb applying MiXCR to the RACE reads. The table lists under 200,000 distinct CDR3 sequences, roughly a quarter of them singletons. The sample was whole blood, taken in connection with sensitization to the hapten diphenylcyclopropenone (DPC). The sequence was collected from a woman aged 18-29 years with alopecia areata. Some clones in this sample may be carry-over from other donors' samples.

CDR3 sequence reads: CASSAQGDYGYTF. The CDR3 DNA reads as TGTGCCAGCAGTGCGCAGGGAGACTATGGCTACACCTTC. V gene TRBV2 combines with J gene TRBJ1-2; perhaps TRBD1 as D (5 bases). The germline gives CDR1 SNHLY, CDR2 FYNNEI. The CDR3 length is 13 residues. V lost 4 bases and J lost 3, with 9 bases in between.